This T cell receptor beta chain was observed in a study of post-analysis software for immune sequencing data. Study conclusions and caveats: Controls had lower frequencies than patients of four or five TRBV segments, which included TRBV5-6, TRBV5-1 and TRBV20-1. Among multiple sclerosis patients, normalized Chao1 diversity was significantly below that of controls.

J gave up 1 base and V 4 bases, and 8 bases lay outside the gene matches. The CDR3 has 16 residues. Germline CDR1 SGHRS, CDR2 YFSETQ. Unique molecular identifiers had been added to the TCR beta cDNA libraries. In TCRdb, the PCR reads were re-called with MiXCR into one record per CDR3 protein. The table includes 430,000 or so distinct CDR3 sequences, 39% detected once. In the case of this clonotype: The target antigen is unknown.

Sequenced sample: blood. The sequence came from a girl aged 2 to 10 with multiple sclerosis. V and J are TRBV5-1 and TRBJ2-7; TRBD2 aligns across 10 bases. In nucleotides, the CDR3 is TGCGCCAGCAGCCCCGGGCTAGCGGGAGAATCCTACGAGCAGTACTTC. Encoded protein: CASSPGLAGESYEQYF. Supplemented by reference TRBV5-1 and TRBJ2-7, the full variable domain reads KAGVTQTPRYLIKTRGQQVTLSCSPISGHRSVSWYQQTPGQGLQFLFEYFSETQRNKGNFPGRFSGRQFSNSRSEMNVSTLELGDSALYLCASSPGLAGESYEQYFGPGTRLTVT.